This entry concerns a single T cell receptor (beta chain). There are 22 residues in the CDR3. Original methodology: Nucleated cell counts were estimated from reference gene primer amplification. Clones were read by immunoSEQ multiplex PCR, and TCRdb kept only the in-frame ones, dropping some. Clone size and V and J calls were adopted from that table, with D and trimming inferred from the DNA. This repertoire shows tens of thousands of clones, roughly 83% found once; its top ten account for over 25%. This record comes from a study of blood T cell repertoires in COVID-19. Study in general: There were acute and convalescent COVID-19 samples, and they came from the United States, Italy and Spain. The cDNA or gDNA used as material had been derived from T cells, B-cell-depleted T cells, or PBMCs.

The sequence was obtained from a human donor with active COVID-19. The donor label of this sample is uncertain. The chain links TRBV21-1 to TRBJ2-1; the table calls TRBD1, which could not be checked here. TRBV21-1 is an annotated pseudogene. Sequencing was performed on peripheral blood. The CDR3 DNA sequence: TGTGCCAGCAGCAAAGGGGAGCGGACAGGGCTTCTCCTAGCGGCCATCTACAATGAGCAGTTCTTC. This codes for CASSKGERTGLLLAAIYNEQFF.